A single sample gave rise to the 29 T cell receptor beta chains below, sequenced in a study of cytomegalovirus exposure and HLA in healthy donors. This PCR relied on a set of 60 Vbeta primers and 13 Jbeta primers. Clones were sequenced by immunoSEQ multiplex PCR, and TCRdb holds only the in-frame ones, with some missing. The sample has a few hundred thousand clones, roughly four fifths seen once. Material: PBMCs. The receptors were gathered from a woman in her sixties in good health and CMV-seropositive.

This clone came up a few times. V and J are TRBV9 and TRBJ2-1, with 7 bases that match TRBD2. With 0 bases clipped from V and 5 bases from J, the junction kept 5 bases outside the gene matches. Germline lookup yields CDR1 SGDLS and CDR2 YYNGEE. CDR3 length equals 15 residues. The CDR3 DNA reads as TGTGCCAGCAGCGTAGCGCGGGAGCAGAACAATGAGCAGTTCTTC. It yields the protein CASSVAREQNNEQFF.

This rearrangement joins TRBV6-1 to TRBJ2-1; 7 bases align to TRBD2. The CDR3 has 16 residues. The V segment lost 1 base and the J segment 13 bases; nucleotides outside the gene matches: 16. Germline loops: CDR1 MNHNS, CDR2 SASEGT. CDR3 in amino acids: CASSEVHLAGRVGQFF. The CDR3, as DNA: TGTGCCAGCAGTGAAGTTCACTTAGCGGGTAGGGTAGGACAGTTCTTC.

This clone was detected only a few times. The rearrangement joins TRBV10-1 to TRBJ2-1; the D is unclear. Germline V gene sequence: CDR1 WNHNN, CDR2 SYGVQD (reference sequence). V dropped 5 bases and J dropped 4 bases, with 12 bases sitting between them. This CDR3 spans 14 amino acids. CDR3 nucleotide sequence: TGCGCCAGCAGTTCGGGTCCCCAGTACAATGAGCAGTTCTTC. Its protein is CASSSGPQYNEQFF.

J is TRBJ2-7 and V is TRBV5-6; D remains unclear. Germline CDR1 and CDR2: SGHDT and YYEEEE. Trimming stripped 0 bases from V and 5 bases from J, with 6 bases between. The CDR3 is 12 amino acids. The CDR3 nucleotides read TGTGCCAGCAGCTTGGTTGGCCACGAGCAGTACTTC. Residues: CASSLVGHEQYF.

The rearrangement uses TRBV2 and TRBJ1-2, with D possibly matching TRBD1 (5 bases). Germline CDR1 reads SNHLY; CDR2 reads FYNNEI. The CDR3 has 15 amino acids. Trimming removed 4 bases at V and 4 bases at J, with 16 bases between. Here the CDR3 reads CASSAGGFALYGYTF. CDR3 DNA sequence: TGTGCCAGCAGTGCGGGGGGGTTCGCCCTCTATGGCTACACCTTC. Full variable domain (rest looked up from reference TRBV2 and TRBJ1-2): EPEVTQTPSHQVTQMGQEVILRCVPISNHLYFYWYRQILGQKVEFLVSFYNNEISEKSEIFDDQFSVERPDGSNFTLKIRSTKLEDSAMYFCASSAGGFALYGYTFGSGTRLTVV.

This chain uses TRBV30 with TRBJ1-5; the D is unclear. The V end was cut by 8 bases, the J end by 0 bases, with 14 bases between. The CDR3 is made up of 14 amino acids. The germline V gene has CDR1 GTSNPN and CDR2 SVGIG (reference sequence). The CDR3 sequence is CATASPPSNQPQHF. In DNA form, the CDR3 reads TGTGCCACAGCTTCCCCTCCTAGCAATCAGCCCCAGCATTTT.

The DNA for the CDR3 is TGTGCCAGCAGCAGCCGGACAGGATTTGGCTACACCTTC. Its protein is CASSSRTGFGYTF. J is TRBJ1-2 and V is TRBV13, with 7 bases that match TRBD1. The CDR3 sequence is 13 residues long. Germline V lookup: CDR1 PRHDT, CDR2 FYEKMQ (reference sequence). V was clipped by 5 bases and J by 7 bases; unmatched bases: 7.

J is TRBJ1-6 and V is TRBV10-1, with TRBD1 as a possible D gene (6 bases). The germline V gene encodes CDR1 WNHNN and CDR2 SYGVQD (reference sequence). The ends were cut back, 1 base at V and 8 bases at J, with 6 bases in the middle. CDR3 size: 13 residues. CDR3 sequence: CASSEYRDSPLHF. The CDR3 region has the DNA TGCGCCAGCAGTGAGTACAGGGATTCACCCCTCCACTTT.

The chain joins TRBV4-2 to TRBJ2-5, with 8 bases aligning to TRBD2. From germline, CDR1 is LGHNA and CDR2 YNFKEQ. CDR3 length: 16 residues. Trimming took 0 bases from V and 4 from J; bases not matched to a gene: 7. The CDR3 region is CASSQESGSWAETQYF. The CDR3 nucleotides are TGTGCCAGCAGCCAAGAGAGCGGGAGCTGGGCAGAGACCCAGTACTTC.

This clone has a handful of counts. The chain links TRBV5-1 to TRBJ2-7, with 10 bases that match TRBD2. CDR1 and CDR2 (germline): SGHRS, YFSETQ. The CDR3 runs 18 residues. V trimming: 0 bases; J trimming: 1 base; junction bases outside the gene matches: 10. The CDR3 coding sequence is TGCGCCAGCAGCTTGGATGGGTTCGCTAGCGGGAGTTCCTACGAGCAGTACTTC. This codes for CASSLDGFASGSSYEQYF.

This sequence joins TRBV28 and TRBJ2-5, with D possibly matching TRBD2 (5 bases). Germline CDR1 reads MDHEN; CDR2 reads SYDVKM. The CDR3 has 13 residues. V lost 7 bases and J lost 3, with 12 bases in between. The CDR3, as DNA: TGTGCCAGCACCCACCGGGGAGAAGAGACCCAGTACTTC. This sequence encodes CASTHRGEETQYF.

The table lists this clone with a few counts. The chain combines TRBV6-6 with TRBJ1-1; 7 nucleotides line up with TRBD1. Trimming removed 11 bases from V and 7 bases from J; junction bases left unmatched: 7. Per the germline V gene, CDR1 is MNHNY and CDR2 is SVGAGI (reference sequence). The CDR3 runs to 11 residues. Here the CDR3 reads CAAGTGVEAFF. The CDR3 DNA is TGTGCCGCGGGAACAGGGGTTGAAGCTTTCTTT.

V and J are TRBV5-1 and TRBJ2-7, with a tentative D call TRBD2 (7 bases). CDR1 SGHRS and CDR2 YFSETQ come from the germline V gene. Trimming removed 0 bases at V and 3 bases at J, with 22 bases between. The CDR3 totals 18 residues. CDR3 sequence: CASSLAGGNLLLGYEQYF. DNA for the CDR3: TGCGCCAGCAGCTTGGCGGGGGGCAACTTACTCCTGGGCTACGAGCAGTACTTC.

This clone appeared a few times. The chain carries TRBV5-4 and TRBJ2-3; 11 nucleotides align to TRBD2. The V and J ends lost 2 bases and 2 bases, in that order; junction bases with no gene match: 4. CDR3 size: 16 residues. The germline V gene encodes CDR1 SGHNT and CDR2 YYREEE (reference sequence). The chain's CDR3 is CASSLQLAGDTDTQYF. DNA of the CDR3: TGTGCCAGCAGCTTACAACTAGCGGGAGACACAGATACGCAGTATTTT.

The chain recombines TRBV7-6 with TRBJ2-7, with D perhaps TRBD1 (6 bases). Germline values: CDR1 SGHVS, CDR2 FNYEAQ. This CDR3 is 14 amino acids long. V dropped 1 base and J dropped 1 base, with 8 bases sitting between them. This CDR3 reads CASSLDRESYEQYF. Written as DNA, the CDR3 is TGTGCCAGCAGCTTAGACAGGGAGTCCTACGAGCAGTACTTC.

CDR3 nucleotide sequence: TGTGCCAGCAGCTGGGGACAGGGAGGAGCCTACGAGCAGTACTTC. Translated, it gives CASSWGQGGAYEQYF. V usage is TRBV5-4 and J usage is TRBJ2-7; 9 bases align to TRBD1. The germline V gene has CDR1 SGHNT and CDR2 YYREEE (reference sequence). This CDR3 contains 15 residues. The V and J ends lost 3 bases and 2 bases, in that order; junction bases with no gene match: 6.

CDR3 coding DNA: TGTGCCAGCTCACCCGGGGCTGAAGCTTTCTTT. Protein product: CASSPGAEAFF. The gene calls are TRBV18 and TRBJ1-1; D call uncertain. The CDR3 loop spans 11 amino acids. The germline CDR1 and CDR2 sequences are KGHSH and LQKENI. Trimming cost V 3 bases and J 6 bases, with 5 bases left between them.

The rearrangement links TRBV10-2 to TRBJ2-7; TRBD2 aligns across 7 bases. J gave up 6 bases and V 6 bases, and 5 bases lay outside the gene matches. The CDR3 extends over 12 amino acids. Germline CDR1 and CDR2: WSHSY and SAAADI. CDR3 bases: TGCGCCAGCAGCACCCCGGGGGGCGAGCAGTACTTC. This sequence encodes CASSTPGGEQYF.

V gene TRBV12-2 combines with J gene TRBJ2-7; the D call in the table, TRBD2, was not verified against the DNA. TRBV12-2 counts as a pseudogene. CDR3 length: 18 amino acids. This CDR3 is CASRLALLTSGGRGEQYF. The CDR3 DNA sequence: TGTGCAAGTCGCTTAGCGTTGTTGACTAGCGGGGGGCGGGGGGAGCAGTACTTC.

The chain couples TRBV11-3 to TRBJ2-2, with 9 bases lining up with TRBD1. V was pared by 3 bases and J by 4 bases, with 3 bases of the junction left unmatched. CDR3 length: 15 residues. In germline, CDR1 is SGHNT, CDR2 YENEEA. The chain's CDR3 is CASSFRQGGTGELFF. The CDR3 DNA reads TGTGCCAGCAGCTTTCGACAGGGGGGCACCGGGGAGCTGTTTTTT.

This clone was seen a single time. The J gene is TRBJ1-2, the V gene TRBV11-2; D gene unclear. Trimming removed 1 base at V and 4 bases at J, with 7 bases between. Germline V lookup: CDR1 SGHAT, CDR2 FQNNGV. The CDR3 length is 13 residues. In DNA form, the CDR3 reads TGTGCCAGCAGCTTAGGCACTTTCTATGGCTACACCTTC. Encoded protein: CASSLGTFYGYTF.

V and J are TRBV7-3 and TRBJ1-1; D ambiguous. Trimming pared 4 bases from V and 1 base from J, leaving 7 bases between. This CDR3 has 13 amino acids. From germline, CDR1 is SGHTA and CDR2 FQGTGA. The CDR3 coding sequence is TGTGCCAGCAGCTATCTAGGGAACACTGAAGCTTTCTTT. Translated, it gives CASSYLGNTEAFF.

The rearrangement uses TRBV7-9 and TRBJ1-3; 7 bases are shared with TRBD1. The CDR3 has 14 residues. V lost 6 bases and J lost 2; bases outside the gene matches: 4. CDR1 and CDR2 from the germline V gene are SEHNR and FQNEAQ (reference sequence). The CDR3 coding sequence is TGTGCCAGCAGACCTCAGGGGGCTGGAAACACCATATATTTT. This sequence encodes CASRPQGAGNTIYF.

This clone occurred a few times. This rearrangement joins TRBV18 to TRBJ1-5; the D is unclear. Trimming took off 3 bases at V and 0 bases at J, with 6 bases between the two ends. Germline CDR1 is KGHSH and CDR2 is LQKENI. CDR3 length equals 14 residues. The CDR3 protein is CASSPGNSNQPQHF. DNA of the CDR3: TGTGCCAGCTCACCGGGCAATAGCAATCAGCCCCAGCATTTT.

Details on this clone: The germline gene is not matched at one end of the junction; a read error may be the cause. The V gene is TRBV7-9, the J gene TRBJ2-1; TRBD1 is a possible D gene (6 bases). The CDR3 spans 12 residues. Germline CDR1 is SEHNR and CDR2 is FQNEAQ (reference sequence). CDR3 sequence: CSSSDTGHPPFF. CDR3 DNA: TGTTCCAGCAGCGATACGGGACACCCCCCTTTCTTC.

The chain joins TRBV14 to TRBJ2-7; TRBD1 aligns across 8 bases. This CDR3 is built from 16 residues. The germline V gene encodes CDR1 SGHDN and CDR2 FVKESK. V lost 1 base, J lost 4 bases, and 9 bases stayed unmatched. The CDR3 protein is CASSQGSRTGRYEQYF. In nucleotides, the CDR3 is TGTGCCAGCAGCCAAGGATCGAGGACAGGGAGGTACGAGCAGTACTTC.

The J gene is TRBJ2-5, the V gene TRBV15, with D possibly being TRBD2 (5 bases). TRBJ2-7 explains the end of the DNA better; the J call may be wrong. The CDR3 extends over 13 amino acids. Germline loops: CDR1 LNHNV, CDR2 YYDKDF (reference sequence). CDR3 protein: CATSRGASYEQYF. For the CDR3, the DNA is TGTGCCACCAGCAGGGGAGCCTCCTACGAGCAGTACTTC.

V usage is TRBV4-1 and J usage is TRBJ2-1; 9 positions agree with TRBD2. The length of the CDR3 is 15 residues. Trimming cost V 1 base and J 5 bases; bases outside gene matches: 3. From germline, CDR1 is MGHRA and CDR2 YSYEKL. The CDR3 sequence is CASSQGLAAHNEQFF. In DNA form, the CDR3 reads TGCGCCAGCAGCCAAGGACTAGCGGCCCACAATGAGCAGTTCTTC.

The CDR3 DNA follows: TGTGCCAGCAGCTTAGATCAGGCGACGAACACCATATATTTT. Translated: CASSLDQATNTIYF. This chain uses TRBV11-2 with TRBJ1-3, with D hard to call. CDR1 is SGHAT, CDR2 FQNNGV, per germline. V shed 0 bases and J shed 7 bases, with 10 bases lying between them. The CDR3 extends over 14 amino acids.